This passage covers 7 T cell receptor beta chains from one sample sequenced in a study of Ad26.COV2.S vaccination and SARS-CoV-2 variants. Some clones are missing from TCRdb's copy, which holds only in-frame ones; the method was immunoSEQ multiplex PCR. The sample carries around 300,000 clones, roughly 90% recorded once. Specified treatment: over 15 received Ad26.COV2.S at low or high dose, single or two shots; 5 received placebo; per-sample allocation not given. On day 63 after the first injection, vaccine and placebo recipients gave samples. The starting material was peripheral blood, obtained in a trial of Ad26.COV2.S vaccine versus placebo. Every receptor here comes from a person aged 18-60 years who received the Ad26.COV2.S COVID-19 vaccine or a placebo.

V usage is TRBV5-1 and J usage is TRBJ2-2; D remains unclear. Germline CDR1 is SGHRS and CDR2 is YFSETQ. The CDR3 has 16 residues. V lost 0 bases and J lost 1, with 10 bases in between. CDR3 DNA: TGCGCCAGCAGCTTGGGTGACACCCGGAACACCGGGGAGCTGTTTTTT. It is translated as CASSLGDTRNTGELFF.

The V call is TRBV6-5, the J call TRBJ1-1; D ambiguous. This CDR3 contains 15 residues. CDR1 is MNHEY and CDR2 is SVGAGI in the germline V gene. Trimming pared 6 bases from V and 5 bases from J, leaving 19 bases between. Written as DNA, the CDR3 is TGTGCCAGCAGCCTAGACGACACGGCCCAAACTGAAGCTTTCTTT. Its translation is CASSLDDTAQTEAFF.

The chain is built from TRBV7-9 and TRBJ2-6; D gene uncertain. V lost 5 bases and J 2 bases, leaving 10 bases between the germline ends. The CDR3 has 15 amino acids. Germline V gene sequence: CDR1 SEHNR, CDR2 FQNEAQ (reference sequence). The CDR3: CASSADRTGANVLTF. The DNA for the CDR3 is TGTGCCAGCAGCGCCGATAGGACTGGGGCCAACGTCCTGACTTTC. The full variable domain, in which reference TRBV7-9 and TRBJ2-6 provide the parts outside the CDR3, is DTGVSQNPRHKITKRGQNVTFRCDPISEHNRLYWYRQTLGQGPEFLTYFQNEAQLEKSRLLSDRFSAERPKGSFSTLEIQRTEQGDSAMYLCASSADRTGANVLTFGAGSRLTVL.

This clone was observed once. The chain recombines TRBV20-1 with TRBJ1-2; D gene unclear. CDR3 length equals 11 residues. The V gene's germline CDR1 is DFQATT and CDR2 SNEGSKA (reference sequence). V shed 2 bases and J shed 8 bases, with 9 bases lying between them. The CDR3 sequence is CSARWAGGYTF. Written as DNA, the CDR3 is TGCAGTGCTAGATGGGCGGGGGGCTACACCTTC.

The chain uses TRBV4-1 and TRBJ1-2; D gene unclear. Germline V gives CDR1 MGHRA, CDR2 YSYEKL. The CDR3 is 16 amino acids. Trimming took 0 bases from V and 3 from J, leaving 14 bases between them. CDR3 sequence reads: CASSQEFYDLYYGYTF. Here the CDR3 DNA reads TGCGCCAGCAGCCAAGAGTTCTACGACCTTTACTATGGCTACACCTTC.

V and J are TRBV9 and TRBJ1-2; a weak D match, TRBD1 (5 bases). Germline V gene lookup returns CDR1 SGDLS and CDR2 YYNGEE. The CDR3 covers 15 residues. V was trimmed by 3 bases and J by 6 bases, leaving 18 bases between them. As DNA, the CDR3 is TGTGCCAGCAGCGCAACTGGGACTGAAGTCGATGGCTACACCTTC. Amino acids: CASSATGTEVDGYTF.

CDR3 sequence reads: CASSKAGLTGQPQHF. The CDR3 DNA reads TGTGCCAGCAGTAAGGCAGGGTTAACGGGTCAGCCCCAGCATTTT. The chain recombines TRBV27 with TRBJ1-5; D might be TRBD1 (5 bases). CDR3 length equals 15 residues. Deletions cut 5 bases from V and 6 bases from J, with 17 bases between. CDR1 is MNHEY and CDR2 is SMNVEV in the germline V gene (reference sequence).